This T cell receptor beta chain stems from a study of blood T cells in healthy people across ages. General study findings and limits: Both higher diversity and more naive CD4+ cells marked long-lived donors when set against aged donors.

This clonotype appeared many times. The antigen is unknown. Germline assignment: CDR1 SNHLY and CDR2 FYNNEI. The V end was cut by 2 bases, the J end by 6 bases, with 17 bases between. The CDR3 covers 15 residues. Ranging in age from about 6 to 100, the donors were healthy Caucasian individuals from Russia. PBMCs, at least 6 million per sample, were isolated. With a J-beta primer mix and a sample-barcoded 5' primer, a second PCR ran about 6 to 11 cycles. At least 2.5 million CDR3-containing paired-end reads were obtained per sample. In TCRdb, the 5' RACE reads were re-called with MiXCR into one record per CDR3 protein. This sample has more than 800,000 distinct CDR3 sequences, with 45% found just once.

This receptor was identified in an older woman in good health. The sequencing sample was made of blood. The rearrangement links TRBV2 to TRBJ2-7; D is possibly TRBD1 (5 bases). CDR3 DNA: TGTGCCAGCAGTGAACAGGGATCAACGCCGGGCGAGCAGTACTTC. Translating it yields CASSEQGSTPGEQYF.